This is a list of T cell receptor beta chains from one sample in a study of blood T cells in healthy people across ages. MiXCR was run by TCRdb on the 5' RACE reads, yielding one entry per CDR3 protein. The table shows 650,000 or so distinct CDR3 sequences, with 52% occurring only once. Sequences were obtained from blood. The receptor set was obtained from an elderly woman in good health. Each CDR3 is given with its conserved first and last residue. Each record gives: CDR3 DNA, CDR3 protein, J gene, D gene, V gene, clone size. D genes are given only for firm matches. Clone size is stated in some rows and not others, as once, few, many or a class when expanded.

CDR3nt: TGTGCCATCAGTGATGGGCCGGGAGGCACTGAAGCTTTCTTT
CDR3aa: CAISDGPGGTEAFF
j_gene: TRBJ1-1
d_gene: .
v_gene: TRBV10-3
abundance: .

CDR3nt: TGTGCCAGCAGTTACTCGAGAAGGGCCGATTCACCCCTCCACTTT
CDR3aa: CASSYSRRADSPLHF
j_gene: TRBJ1-6
d_gene: .
v_gene: TRBV6-5
abundance: many

CDR3nt: TGTGCCAGCAGCCGGGCCATCACCTACGAGCAGTACTTC
CDR3aa: CASSRAITYEQYF
j_gene: TRBJ2-7
d_gene: .
v_gene: TRBV11-2
abundance: many

CDR3nt: TGTGCCAGCAGCCTAAGAGAACCGCCTAACAATGAGCAGTTCTTC
CDR3aa: CASSLREPPNNEQFF
j_gene: TRBJ2-1
d_gene: .
v_gene: TRBV12-3/TRBV12-4
abundance: many

CDR3nt: TGTGCCAGCACCCGAAGCGGCCAACAATACAATGAGCAGTTCTTC
CDR3aa: CASTRSGQQYNEQFF
j_gene: TRBJ2-1
d_gene: .
v_gene: TRBV7-2
abundance: .

CDR3nt: TGTGCCAGCAGTTACCTTAGCGCTAACTATGGCTACACCTTC
CDR3aa: CASSYLSANYGYTF
j_gene: TRBJ1-2
d_gene: .
v_gene: TRBV6-5
abundance: .

CDR3nt: TGTGCCAGCATGGTCAAGAGCTCCTACAATGAGCAGTTCTTC
CDR3aa: CASMVKSSYNEQFF
j_gene: TRBJ2-1
d_gene: .
v_gene: TRBV2
abundance: .

CDR3nt: TGTGCCATCAACCAGGGCGGCTATTCACCCCTCCACTTT
CDR3aa: CAINQGGYSPLHF
j_gene: TRBJ1-6
d_gene: .
v_gene: TRBV10-3
abundance: .

CDR3nt: TGCAGTGCTAGAGGGGCAGGGGGGGTATATAGCAATCAGCCCCAGCATTTT
CDR3aa: CSARGAGGVYSNQPQHF
j_gene: TRBJ1-5
d_gene: TRBD1
v_gene: TRBV20-1
abundance: .

CDR3nt: TGTGCCAGCAGGGACGGACTCTACGAGCAGTACTTC
CDR3aa: CASRDGLYEQYF
j_gene: TRBJ2-7
d_gene: .
v_gene: TRBV2
abundance: .

CDR3nt: TGTGCCAGCAGCCAACGGGGCGAGGCTTTCTTT
CDR3aa: CASSQRGEAFF
j_gene: TRBJ1-1
d_gene: .
v_gene: TRBV14
abundance: .

CDR3nt: TGCAGTGCTAGTTACCGGGACAGGGGCACAGATACGCAGTATTTT
CDR3aa: CSASYRDRGTDTQYF
j_gene: TRBJ2-3
d_gene: TRBD1
v_gene: TRBV20-1
abundance: .

CDR3nt: TGTGCCAGCAGCTTAGAAGAGGCGGGGACGGCCTACGAGCAGTACTTC
CDR3aa: CASSLEEAGTAYEQYF
j_gene: TRBJ2-7
d_gene: .
v_gene: TRBV7-6
abundance: .

CDR3nt: TGTGCCAGCAGCTCGGGACAGGGGGGGAACTACGAGCAGTACTTC
CDR3aa: CASSSGQGGNYEQYF
j_gene: TRBJ2-7
d_gene: TRBD1
v_gene: TRBV7-2
abundance: .

CDR3nt: TGCAGTGCCCGGGGGGGGATAGCCTACAATGAGCAGTTCTTC
CDR3aa: CSARGGIAYNEQFF
j_gene: TRBJ2-1
d_gene: TRBD2
v_gene: TRBV20-1
abundance: .

CDR3nt: TGTGCCAGCAGTCCGGGGAGCCTGAGCTCCTACAATGAGCAGTTCTTC
CDR3aa: CASSPGSLSSYNEQFF
j_gene: TRBJ2-1
d_gene: .
v_gene: TRBV5-6
abundance: .

CDR3nt: TGTGCCAGCAGCGACCAGGGGAACGGTGGCTACACCTTC
CDR3aa: CASSDQGNGGYTF
j_gene: TRBJ1-2
d_gene: .
v_gene: TRBV6-5
abundance: few

CDR3nt: TGCAGTGCGAGACCCGAGAGGTACGAGCAGTACTTC
CDR3aa: CSARPERYEQYF
j_gene: TRBJ2-7
d_gene: .
v_gene: TRBV20-1
abundance: many

CDR3nt: TGTGCCAGCAGCTTAGCCTGGCAGGGCTCCGAGCAGTACTTC
CDR3aa: CASSLAWQGSEQYF
j_gene: TRBJ2-7
d_gene: .
v_gene: TRBV7-2
abundance: many

CDR3nt: TGTGCCAGCAGTTTTTACAGCACAAACACCGGGGAGCTGTTTTTT
CDR3aa: CASSFYSTNTGELFF
j_gene: TRBJ2-2
d_gene: .
v_gene: TRBV12-3/TRBV12-4
abundance: .

CDR3nt: TGTGCCAGCTTAACCCCGGGACTAGCGGGAGGAGAGACCCAGTACTTC
CDR3aa: CASLTPGLAGGETQYF
j_gene: TRBJ2-5
d_gene: TRBD2
v_gene: TRBV28
abundance: .

CDR3nt: TGTGCCAGTGCCCCTACAGGGGGCTTCAACTATGGCTACACCTTC
CDR3aa: CASAPTGGFNYGYTF
j_gene: TRBJ1-2
d_gene: TRBD1
v_gene: TRBV28
abundance: .

CDR3nt: TGTGCCAGCAGTTGGGACAGGCTAGCTAACTATGGCTACACCTTC
CDR3aa: CASSWDRLANYGYTF
j_gene: TRBJ1-2
d_gene: TRBD1
v_gene: TRBV27
abundance: .

CDR3nt: TGTGCCAGCGGACCAAACGGCTTTCAAGAGACCCAGTACTTC
CDR3aa: CASGPNGFQETQYF
j_gene: TRBJ2-5
d_gene: .
v_gene: TRBV27
abundance: many

CDR3nt: TGTGCCAGCAGTTACTCCGGCCACAGGGATAATTCACCCCTCCACTTT
CDR3aa: CASSYSGHRDNSPLHF
j_gene: TRBJ1-6
d_gene: .
v_gene: TRBV6-5
abundance: many

CDR3nt: TGTGCCAGCTCACAGGGGGCAAATGAGCAGTTCTTC
CDR3aa: CASSQGANEQFF
j_gene: TRBJ2-1
d_gene: TRBD1
v_gene: TRBV18
abundance: many

CDR3nt: TGTGCCAGCAGCTTAGATTGGAACACTGAAGCTTTCTTT
CDR3aa: CASSLDWNTEAFF
j_gene: TRBJ1-1
d_gene: .
v_gene: TRBV11-2
abundance: few

CDR3nt: TGCAGTGCTCCACGGACTGGCTACAATGAGCAGTTCTTC
CDR3aa: CSAPRTGYNEQFF
j_gene: TRBJ2-1
d_gene: .
v_gene: TRBV20-1
abundance: .

CDR3nt: TGTGCCAGCAGGACTCCCCCGGCAGATACGCAGTATTTT
CDR3aa: CASRTPPADTQYF
j_gene: TRBJ2-3
d_gene: .
v_gene: TRBV28
abundance: few

CDR3nt: TGCAGTGCTAGAGATGGGCAGACGAAGGGCTATGGCTACACCTTC
CDR3aa: CSARDGQTKGYGYTF
j_gene: TRBJ1-2
d_gene: .
v_gene: TRBV20-1
abundance: few

CDR3nt: TGCGCCAGCAGCTCAGTAGCGGGTAACACAGATACGCAGTATTTT
CDR3aa: CASSSVAGNTDTQYF
j_gene: TRBJ2-3
d_gene: TRBD2
v_gene: TRBV5-1
abundance: many

CDR3nt: TGTGCCAGCAGTGAGGGAACCCCCTTCTATGGCTACACCTTC
CDR3aa: CASSEGTPFYGYTF
j_gene: TRBJ1-2
d_gene: .
v_gene: TRBV2
abundance: many

CDR3nt: TGTGCCAGCAGTTTGGGCAGGGAAGCAGATATGCAGTATTTT
CDR3aa: CASSLGREADMQYF
j_gene: TRBJ2-3
d_gene: .
v_gene: TRBV12-3/TRBV12-4
abundance: .

CDR3nt: TGTGCCAGCAGCTTAGGGCCGGGACAGGGTTACCACGAGCAGTACTTC
CDR3aa: CASSLGPGQGYHEQYF
j_gene: TRBJ2-7
d_gene: TRBD1
v_gene: TRBV7-9
abundance: .

CDR3nt: TGTGCCATCAGTGATGGTCCCCGTGAGCAGTACTTC
CDR3aa: CAISDGPREQYF
j_gene: TRBJ2-5
d_gene: .
v_gene: TRBV10-3
abundance: .

CDR3nt: TGTGCCAGCCGTACAGCGGACAGTTTATTTTGGTATTTT
CDR3aa: CASRTADSLFWYF
j_gene: TRBJ2-3
d_gene: .
v_gene: TRBV28
abundance: .

CDR3nt: TGTGCCAGCAATCTCGGGGGGTCTTACAATGAGCAGTTCTTC
CDR3aa: CASNLGGSYNEQFF
j_gene: TRBJ2-1
d_gene: TRBD2
v_gene: TRBV6-1
abundance: few

CDR3nt: TGTGCCTGGATAGGGCGAGGCACAGATACGCAGTATTTT
CDR3aa: CAWIGRGTDTQYF
j_gene: TRBJ2-3
d_gene: .
v_gene: TRBV30
abundance: .

CDR3nt: TGTGCCAGCAGTTTCGCCCTAGCGGGAGGGCCTCGCGAGCAGTACTTC
CDR3aa: CASSFALAGGPREQYF
j_gene: TRBJ2-7
d_gene: TRBD2
v_gene: TRBV27
abundance: .

CDR3nt: TGTGCCAGCTCGGCCCGACTAGTGGGAGCTTGGTGGAATGAGCAGTACTTC
CDR3aa: CASSARLVGAWWNEQYF
j_gene: TRBJ2-7
d_gene: .
v_gene: TRBV18
abundance: .

CDR3nt: TGCGCCAGCAGCTTGGAGGATCCGCAGCAAGAGACCCAGTACTTC
CDR3aa: CASSLEDPQQETQYF
j_gene: TRBJ2-5
d_gene: .
v_gene: TRBV5-1
abundance: many

CDR3nt: TGTGCCGGCAGCCTGGACTCACGGACCACCGGGGAGCTGTTTTTT
CDR3aa: CAGSLDSRTTGELFF
j_gene: TRBJ2-2
d_gene: .
v_gene: TRBV28
abundance: .

CDR3nt: TGTGCCAGCAGCCAAGAATTGAATAGCAATCAGCCCCAGCATTTT
CDR3aa: CASSQELNSNQPQHF
j_gene: TRBJ1-5
d_gene: .
v_gene: TRBV3-1
abundance: few

CDR3nt: TGTGCCAGCAGCTACCGAGGGATTCGAAACATTCAGTACTTC
CDR3aa: CASSYRGIRNIQYF
j_gene: TRBJ2-4
d_gene: .
v_gene: TRBV5-8
abundance: many

CDR3nt: TGTGCCAGCAGTTACGGGGGACAGGGGGGGCAAGATACGCAGTATTTT
CDR3aa: CASSYGGQGGQDTQYF
j_gene: TRBJ2-3
d_gene: TRBD1
v_gene: TRBV6-6
abundance: .

CDR3nt: TGTGCCACCAGTGATGACAGGGGTATTGAGCAGTTCTTC
CDR3aa: CATSDDRGIEQFF
j_gene: TRBJ2-1
d_gene: TRBD1
v_gene: TRBV24-1
abundance: .

CDR3nt: TGTGCCACCAGCAGAGGACAGGAAGAAAAACTGTTTTTT
CDR3aa: CATSRGQEEKLFF
j_gene: TRBJ1-4
d_gene: .
v_gene: TRBV15
abundance: .

CDR3nt: TGTGCCAGCAAAAGGAGATACACAGGGGCCTTTGGTTCACCCCTCCACTTT
CDR3aa: CASKRRYTGAFGSPLHF
j_gene: TRBJ1-6
d_gene: TRBD1
v_gene: TRBV28
abundance: .

CDR3nt: TGTGCCAGCAGCTTTCGGGGGAGCTCCTATAATTCACCCCTCCACTTT
CDR3aa: CASSFRGSSYNSPLHF
j_gene: TRBJ1-6
d_gene: .
v_gene: TRBV7-9
abundance: few

CDR3nt: TGTGCCAGCAGTCGACAGGGGACCAACGAGCAGTACTTC
CDR3aa: CASSRQGTNEQYF
j_gene: TRBJ2-7
d_gene: TRBD1
v_gene: TRBV6-5
abundance: .